This entry concerns a single TCR beta chain. This clone showed up just a few times. The specificity of this receptor is unknown. Per-base qualities were not stored, and no clone one base away is much larger. In total, approximately 610 healthy bone marrow donors made up the cohort. Cohort members were all nominally healthy when sampled, although unrecorded immune exposures were likely present. The donor tested CMV seropositive, placing the donor among the 289 seropositive members of the cohort. A peripheral blood sample was provided by each donor, and peripheral blood mononuclear cells were used for TCR beta sequencing. Genomic DNA was extracted from the blood cell samples with the Qiagen DNeasy Blood Extraction Kit. This sample is drawn from a study of cytomegalovirus exposure and HLA in healthy donors listed by TCRdb under 2017. Background for the entire study: An earlier analysis of some 600 of the donors reported 250 to 300 Gb of sequence data and 100 million to 120 million unique TCR beta sequences obtained from about 179 million T cells. To decide whether each TCR beta V gene segment behaved as functional or pseudogenic, an earlier analysis of approximately 590 of the donors relied on high-throughput TCR beta sequencing. Donor age, sex, ethnicity and CMV serostatus were compiled alongside the repertoire data. In the later analysis, no new phenotypic data were used to find candidate immune exposures; instead, reliance was placed on TCR beta sequences and their occurrence across donors. An early release that covered about 600 HLA-typed donors contained approximately 300 gigabases of sequencing data and around 80 million unique TCR sequences. A later genetic analysis used genome-wide SNP genotypes for about 60% of the roughly 700 donors, treating that subset as a discovery cohort. All discovery cohort repertoires had been generated using a single sequencing platform. The study was designed to test whether signatures of past pathogen exposure could be identified by cataloging public T cell receptors. Of the approximately 400 genotyped donors, over 80% were placed in the genetic ancestry cluster associated with self-reported Caucasian donors. Besides the first cohort of roughly 640 subjects, a separate validation cohort made up of some 110 different subjects was used. To study patterns of TCR occurrence, a later analysis re-analyzed previously published TCR beta repertoires from around 660 donors and added high-resolution HLA genotyping. Using immunosequencing, the study profiled T cell repertoires from about 620 subjects and related those repertoires to cytomegalovirus serostatus. Among around 400 genotyped donors of the cohort, an average of around 240,000 unique TCR beta nucleotide sequences were sequenced per donor, around 20% of them non-productive. To predict cytomegalovirus infection status, the study brought together high-throughput TCR immunosequencing, statistical association of individual TCRs with disease status, and machine learning. Roughly 5 DR-DQ haplotypes were handled as single units for association and clustering, since linkage in the cohort was strong. The number of donors typed differed by locus, with about 629-630 for A, B, C, DRB1 and DQB1, more than 500 for DQA1, 600 to 610 for DPA1, and some 450 for DPB1. Both class I and class II loci were covered by HLA typing, at four-digit resolution. What the study reported, not specific to this receptor: The classifier was reported to diagnose cytomegalovirus status with high specificity and sensitivity in both the original cohort and the validation cohort. A later analysis associated roughly 17,000 TCR beta sequences with specific HLA alleles at a false discovery rate of 0.05. V-gene and J-gene trimming of TCR beta chains was associated with a missense DCLRE1C variant in a later genetic analysis, and the association was replicated in an independent cohort. When HLA alleles, especially DR and DQ, strongly co-occurred, attributing TCR associations to individual alleles was difficult. According to a later analysis, TCR association rates differed among HLA loci, with DRB1 alleles showing the most associated TCRs and HLA-C alleles showing the fewest. A later analysis found that most CMV-associated TCR beta chains appeared HLA-restricted, with HLA associations seemingly driven largely by CMV exposure. Because counts were too low, under 20 rarely observed V segments, including chromosome 9 orphons, were left out of the earlier analysis of about 620 of the donors. A further reported finding was that TCR beta sequences accurately predicted the HLA-A and HLA-B alleles for most subjects in the first cohort. In an earlier analysis of 587 of the donors, most TCR beta V segments appeared in productive rearrangements about 87% or about 30% of the time, broadly matching IMGT annotations. It was suggested by the authors that the approach could potentially be generalized to other disease states and immunological phenotypes. Linkage disequilibrium might explain the correlated functional status among segregating V segments, but an unknown experimental factor could not be excluded. For the cohort, immune exposure information was limited to CMV serostatus. Some IMGT-functional V segments, including TRBV6-2 and TRBV6-3, could not be told apart with the 87-base-pair reads, so those segments were excluded. The presence/absence analyses assumed that sequencing depth was roughly uniform across donors, and that assumption may not be true. A few of the identified cytomegalovirus-associated TCR beta chains were confirmed in vitro to be specific for cytomegalovirus antigens. A total of 150 to 200 TCR beta chains were listed by the study as associated with cytomegalovirus. According to a later analysis, parvovirus B19, influenza, CMV and Epstein-Barr virus appeared linked to several top co-occurrence clusters. Compared with equally common non-associated chains, HLA-associated TCR beta chains in a later analysis were more clonally expanded and had lower generation probabilities. Most TCR sequences were observed very rarely across donors, whereas some public TCRs were present in many individuals. In a later genetic analysis, fewer N-insertions in productive TCRs were reported among donors in an Asian-associated ancestry cluster than the roughly 700-donor mean. The cohort was sequenced for TCR beta chains only, and without alpha or paired-chain data the features that could be detected were limited. Because HLA typing was unavailable for some donors at each locus, only the typed subset was used in association tests. The sequencing pipeline was judged likely to have produced a cluster of highly shared sequence variants as a technical artifact.

The library was prepared using the immunoSEQ multiplex PCR assay. For the multiplex PCR, a mixture combining 60 forward primers for TCR Vbeta segments and 13 reverse primers for TCR Jbeta segments was used. The CDR3 region of rearranged TCR beta genes was amplified from genomic DNA with a multiplex PCR assay. The Illumina HiSeq System was used to sequence the amplified TCR beta libraries as 87-base-pair reads. The paper's processing steps were these. A later analysis counted about 80 million unique TCR beta chains across the 666 repertoires, and around 9.9 million of these chains were shared by at least two donors. To remove PCR and sequencing errors, raw reads were error-corrected and collapsed into unique sequences using a nearest-neighbor algorithm that merged closely related sequences. V, D and J gene segments were assigned by aligning CDR3 sequences to IMGT reference sequences. For a sequence to be retained, at least a six-nucleotide match to both a V gene segment and a J gene segment was required. A rearrangement counted as productive if the CDR3 had no stop codons and remained in frame with V and J, and every other rearrangement counted as non-productive. Following IMGT convention, CDR3 was defined as the stretch from the second conserved V-encoded cysteine to the conserved J-encoded phenylalanine. Sequences without an unambiguous match to a single V gene segment were excluded from the earlier analysis of about 600 of the donors. In an earlier analysis of some 590 of the donors, a V segment was called functional when productive rearrangements were above 56.7%, and segregating when the standard deviation between donors exceeded 5%. To diagnose cytomegalovirus status from the catalog of TCR beta chain sequences, a statistical classification framework was built. V and J gene assignment, in a later analysis, came from comparing TCR nucleotide sequences with IMGT/GENE-DB human TR gene sequences. A later analysis assigned CDR3 sequences and most-parsimonious VDJ recombination scenarios with the TCRdist pipeline. In a later analysis, each TCR beta chain was defined by its CDR3 amino acid sequence together with its V-gene family, and reads without a unique V-gene family were excluded. In a later analysis, some 600 highly shared, low-generation-probability nucleotide sequences were removed to address suspected cross-contamination and a sequencing artifact. In a later analysis, a clonal expansion index for each public chain was calculated from normalized within-repertoire ranks of inferred template counts. Generation probabilities in a later analysis came from a VDJ recombination model fitted to out-of-frame rearrangements, and those results were checked against IGoR. Hypergeometric tests were used in a later analysis to score TCR-TCR, TCR-HLA and TCR-CMV co-occurrence, with a repertoire-size bias correction applied to the TCR pairs. To estimate false discovery rates, a later analysis permuted the HLA or CMV assignments 20 times. In a later analysis, co-occurring TCRs were grouped using DBSCAN, with TCRdist sequence similarity added in when clustering inside HLA-allele-positive subsets. Co-occurrence clustering excluded repertoires with fewer than 30,000 or more than 120,000 public chains, plus five with anomalous nucleotide sharing. Held by TCRdb, this immuneACCESS table contains in-frame sequences only and omits some clones. Under half of the omission traces to an unresolved V gene where checked; the cause of the rest is unknown. V, J and clone size reflect that table, while D and trimming were determined from the DNA. The sample table lists 89,000 or so clones, 70% to 80% of them with a count of one. Approximately 10% of the sample is in the top ten clones.

Spanning cysteine to phenylalanine, the CDR3 consists of 13 amino acids. Only CDR3 DNA is held: 39 bases, read in frame from base 1. V loses 6 bases of germline sequence and J loses 8 bases, and the interval between the two ends is 14 bases. Reading the germline V gene gives CDR1 MRHNA and CDR2 SNTAGT. This receptor was obtained from a man aged 18 to 30 in good health and CMV-seropositive. Material for sequencing was PBMCs. The sequence links TRBV6-4 to TRBJ2-1; tentative D gene TRBD2, with 6 bases matching. DNA sequence: TGTGCCAGCAGCGTTGGCGGGGAGGATGAGCAGTTCTTC. This yields the protein CASSVGGEDEQFF.